This T cell receptor (beta chain) comes out of a study of regulatory T cells in long-lasting Graves disease. About the research overall: Newly diagnosed Graves' patients had taken antithyroid drugs under 3 months.

Study-level results: TRBV28, TRBJ1-2 and TRBJ2-5 were segments that persistent disease favored.

This clonotype was detected ten times or more. The antigen is not known. Time point specified: newly diagnosed GD, antithyroid drugs for less than 3 months. The TCR library was made from RNA that had been extracted from PBMCs in TRIzol. EDTA tubes held roughly 8.1 milliliters of peripheral blood from each patient. Library construction for TCR beta used iRepertoire HTBI primers and Arm-PCR of CDR3 regions. A single record per CDR3 protein comes from TCRdb applying MiXCR to the multiplex PCR reads. Of roughly 610,000 distinct CDR3 sequences in the sample, approximately 15% were seen once. Germline V gives CDR1 MDHEN, CDR2 SYDVKM. The V end was cut by 4 bases, the J end by 8 bases, with 11 bases between. The CDR3 consists of 12 residues. This sample also belongs to another study, concerning T cells in Graves' hyperthyroidism and ophthalmopathy. That work contributes: Lactation, pregnancy, other autoimmune disease or uncontrolled infection excluded patients.

V usage is TRBV28 and J usage is TRBJ1-2; D remains unclear. Sequences were derived from peripheral blood mononuclear cells (PBMCs), sampled at new diagnosis, from a patient treated with antithyroid drugs. The receptor's source is a woman aged 30 to 39 with Graves disease. DNA for the CDR3: TGTGCCAGCAGTTCTTACCCCCGAGGCTACACCTTC. This codes for CASSSYPRGYTF.